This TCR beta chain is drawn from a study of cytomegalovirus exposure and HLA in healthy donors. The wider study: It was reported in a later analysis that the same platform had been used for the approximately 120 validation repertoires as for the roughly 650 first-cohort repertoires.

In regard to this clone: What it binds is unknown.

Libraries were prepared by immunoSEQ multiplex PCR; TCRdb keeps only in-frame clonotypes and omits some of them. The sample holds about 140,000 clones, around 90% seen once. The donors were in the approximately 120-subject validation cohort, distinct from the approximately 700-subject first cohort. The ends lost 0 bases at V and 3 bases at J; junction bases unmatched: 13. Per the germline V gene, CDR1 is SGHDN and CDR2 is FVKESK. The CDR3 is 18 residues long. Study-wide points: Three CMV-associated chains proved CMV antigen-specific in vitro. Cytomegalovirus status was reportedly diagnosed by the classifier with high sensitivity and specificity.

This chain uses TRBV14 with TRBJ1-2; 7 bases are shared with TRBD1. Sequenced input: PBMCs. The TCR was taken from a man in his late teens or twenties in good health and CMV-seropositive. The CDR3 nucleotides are TGTGCCAGCAGCCAAGATCATGTTAGGGACAGTCACGACTATGGCTACACCTTC. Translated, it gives CASSQDHVRDSHDYGYTF.